One sample yielded the 5 T cell receptor beta chains listed below, sequenced in a study of T cell repertoires in cytomegalovirus infection. TCRdb reprocessed the reads with MiXCR, giving one entry per CDR3 protein. The table shows some 220,000 distinct CDR3 sequences, with around 35% occurring only once. The antigens for these receptors are not known. The material sequenced was CD8+ T cells from cultured PBMCs, taken from culture after CMV antigen stimulation. The receptors here all came from a human donor in good health (CMV status not recorded). Some clones in this sample may be carry-over from other donors' samples.

This clonotype has more than one count but fewer than ten. The gene calls are TRBV27 and TRBJ2-1; tentatively, D is TRBD2 (7 bases). The germline V gene encodes CDR1 MNHEY and CDR2 SMNVEV (reference sequence). Between the trimmed V and J ends, which lost 3 bases and 5 bases, there was a span of 11 bases. The CDR3 totals 14 residues. Here the CDR3 DNA reads TGTGCCAGCAGTTTGGGGGGGGCCAACAATGAGCAGTTCTTC. Its protein is CASSLGGANNEQFF.

The rearrangement joins TRBV11-2 to TRBJ2-1; D is possibly TRBD2 (6 bases). V was pared by 2 bases and J by 11 bases, with 10 bases between. This CDR3 spans 12 amino acids. CDR1 and CDR2 (germline): SGHAT, FQNNGV. CDR3: CASSLPGLKQFF. CDR3 DNA sequence: TGTGCCAGCAGCTTACCGGGACTTAAGCAGTTCTTC.

V is TRBV29-1 and J is TRBJ2-1; D is tentatively TRBD1 or TRBD2 (6 bases each). The V gene's germline CDR1 is SQVTM and CDR2 ANQGSEA. V lost 7 bases and J lost 7, with 32 bases in between. This CDR3 is 18 amino acids long. CDR3 region: CSACARGAGIIAENEQFF. The CDR3 DNA sequence: TGCAGCGCGTGCGCGAGGGGGGCGGGAATTATTGCGGAGAATGAGCAGTTCTTC.

This clonotype occurred a few times. V is TRBV27 and J is TRBJ2-7; TRBD1 matches 9 bases. Germline CDR1 and CDR2: MNHEY and SMNVEV (reference sequence). This CDR3 contains 13 residues. Trimming took 5 bases from V and 9 from J; bases not matched to a gene: 8. In DNA form, the CDR3 reads TGTGCCAGCAGTCCGGACAGGGGTTTGGTGCAGTACTTC. Encoded protein: CASSPDRGLVQYF.

V usage is TRBV20-1 and J usage is TRBJ2-3; 8 bases are a match to TRBD2. Unmatched junction bases numbered 6, after V lost 0 bases and J lost 1 base. CDR1 and CDR2 from the germline V gene are DFQATT and SNEGSKA (reference sequence). The CDR3 contains 16 residues. The CDR3 nucleotides are TGCAGTGCTAGAGACCGGAGGGGACTAGGCACAGATACGCAGTATTTT. Its translation: CSARDRRGLGTDTQYF.